Listed below are T cell receptor beta chains from one sample, sequenced in a study of T cell repertoires in cytomegalovirus infection. One entry per CDR3 protein results from TCRdb running MiXCR on the reads. The sample has some 440,000 distinct CDR3 sequences, roughly a third seen once. The specimen sequenced was PBMCs. Receptor source: a human donor in good health (CMV status not recorded). Some clones in this sample may be carry-over from other donors' samples. Each CDR3 is given with its conserved first and last residue. The D gene is left open where the match is weak. Clone sizes are given selectively: once, few, many, or a class where the clone is expanded.

clone_size	d_call	v_call	j_call	cdr3_nt	cdr3_aa
many	TRBD1	TRBV6-2/TRBV6-3	TRBJ2-7	TGTGCCAGCAGTAGAGGACAGGGAACGTACGAGCAGTACTTC	CASSRGQGTYEQYF
.	.	TRBV6-5	TRBJ1-6	TGTGCCAGCAGGCCGGGACGGGACAATTCACCCCTCCACTTT	CASRPGRDNSPLHF
few	.	TRBV20-1	TRBJ1-2	TGCAGTGCTAGTAGAGAAAACTATGGCTACACCTTC	CSASRENYGYTF
.	.	TRBV7-2	TRBJ2-1	TGTGCCAGAAGCTTACGCGCTGGGGTTATAAAATACAATGAGCAGTTCTTC	CARSLRAGVIKYNEQFF
.	.	TRBV7-3	TRBJ1-6	TGTGCCAGCATCTTAAGCGGGGGCGCGGATTCACCCCTCCACTTT	CASILSGGADSPLHF
many	.	TRBV7-8	TRBJ1-4	TGTGCCAGCAGCTCAAACAGGGCAACTAATGAAAAACTGTTTTTT	CASSSNRATNEKLFF
.	.	TRBV6-2/TRBV6-3	TRBJ2-1	TGTGCCAGCAGGGGGTACTCCTACAATGAGCAGTTCTTC	CASRGYSYNEQFF
few	TRBD1	TRBV29-1	TRBJ1-1	TGCAGCGTCGCTTGGACAGGGATCACTGAAGCTTTCTTT	CSVAWTGITEAFF
many	.	TRBV24-1	TRBJ2-1	TGTGCCACCAGTGATCCCCGGCCGGGACAGGGGACTAGCGGTTCCTACAATGAGCAGTTCTTC	CATSDPRPGQGTSGSYNEQFF
few	TRBD1	TRBV6-6	TRBJ2-7	TGTGCCAGCGGTCCGACAGGGGTCTACGAGCAGTACTTC	CASGPTGVYEQYF
few	.	TRBV29-1	TRBJ1-2	TGCAGCGTTGCCCCCCACCTGAGGGCCGGGGAGGGCTACACCTTC	CSVAPHLRAGEGYTF